This passage covers 5 T cell receptor beta chains from one sample sequenced in a study of blood T cell repertoires in COVID-19. Assay used: immunoSEQ multiplex PCR; TCRdb lists only in-frame clones, some missing. This sample has nearly 55,000 clones, with 86% found just once. Input material: peripheral blood. The receptors here all came from a man between 65 and 85 years old with active COVID-19.

The chain combines TRBV5-1 with TRBJ2-1; unclear D gene. Germline assignment: CDR1 SGHRS and CDR2 YFSETQ. CDR3 length equals 16 residues. Trimming removed 0 bases from V and 0 bases from J, with 10 bases in between. The CDR3 here is CASSLGPGLSYNEQFF. In DNA form, the CDR3 reads TGCGCCAGCAGCTTGGGTCCAGGTCTCTCCTACAATGAGCAGTTCTTC.

The CDR3 DNA reads TGTGCCAGCAGTGAAGCGCTTTCTTTTGGACAGGGTAATACTGAAGCTTTCTTT. It specifies CASSEALSFGQGNTEAFF. The gene calls are TRBV2 and TRBJ1-1; 8 bases fit TRBD1. In germline, CDR1 is SNHLY, CDR2 FYNNEI. The CDR3 consists of 18 residues. J lost 5 bases, V lost 0 bases, and 14 bases had no gene match.

The chain combines TRBV12-3 or TRBV12-4 with TRBJ2-3; D unresolved. The CDR3 sequence is 11 residues long. V was clipped by 3 bases and J by 5 bases, with 3 bases between them. CDR3 region: CASSFLDTQYF. CDR3 bases: TGTGCCAGCAGTTTTCTAGATACGCAGTATTTT.

The J gene is TRBJ1-1, the V gene TRBV7-9, with a tentative D call TRBD1 (6 bases). This CDR3 comprises 14 residues. CDR1 is SEHNR, CDR2 FQNEAQ, per germline (reference sequence). The ends were cut back, 6 bases at V and 6 bases at J, with 17 bases in the middle. CDR3 nucleotides: TGTGCCAGCAGAGCTGGGGGCTCCGGAGCTGAAGCTTTCTTT. This sequence encodes CASRAGGSGAEAFF.

The V call is TRBV19, the J call TRBJ1-1, with a tentative D call TRBD1 (6 bases). CDR1 and CDR2 (germline): LNHDA, SQIVND (reference sequence). Deletions cut 0 bases from V and 7 bases from J, with 9 bases between. The CDR3 has 13 residues. The CDR3 protein is CASSIDRGFEAFF. The CDR3 coding sequence is TGTGCCAGTAGTATAGACAGGGGTTTTGAAGCTTTCTTT.